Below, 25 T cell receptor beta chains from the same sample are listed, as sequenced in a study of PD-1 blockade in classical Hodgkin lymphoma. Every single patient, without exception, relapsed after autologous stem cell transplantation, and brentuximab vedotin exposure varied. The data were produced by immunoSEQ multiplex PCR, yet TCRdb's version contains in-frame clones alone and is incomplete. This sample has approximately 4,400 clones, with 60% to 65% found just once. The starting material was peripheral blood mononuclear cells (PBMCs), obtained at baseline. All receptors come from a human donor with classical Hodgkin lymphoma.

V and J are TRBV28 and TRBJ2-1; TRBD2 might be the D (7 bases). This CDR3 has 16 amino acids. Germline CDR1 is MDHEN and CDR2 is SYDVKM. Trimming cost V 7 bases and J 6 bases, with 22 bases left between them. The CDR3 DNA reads TGTGCCAGCACTCTCTTCGGACAGCGGGGCGGCAATGAGCAGTTCTTC. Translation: CASTLFGQRGGNEQFF.

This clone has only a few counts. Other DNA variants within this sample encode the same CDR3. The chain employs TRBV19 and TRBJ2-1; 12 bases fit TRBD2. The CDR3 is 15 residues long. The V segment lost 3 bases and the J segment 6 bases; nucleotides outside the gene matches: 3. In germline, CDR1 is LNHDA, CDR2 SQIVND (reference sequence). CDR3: CASSMTSGSLNEQFF. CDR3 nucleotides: TGTGCCAGTAGTATGACTAGCGGGAGTCTCAATGAGCAGTTCTTC.

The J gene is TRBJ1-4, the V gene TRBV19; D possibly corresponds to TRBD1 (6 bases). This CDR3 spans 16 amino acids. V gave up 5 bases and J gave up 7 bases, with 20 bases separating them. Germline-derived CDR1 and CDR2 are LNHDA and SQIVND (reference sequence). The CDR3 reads CASSSLSGVGVEKLFF. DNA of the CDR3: TGTGCCAGTAGTTCCTTATCAGGGGTTGGCGTTGAAAAACTGTTTTTT. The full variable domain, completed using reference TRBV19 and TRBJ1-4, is DGGITQSPKYLFRKEGQNVTLSCEQNLNHDAMYWYRQDPGQGLRLIYYSQIVNDFQKGDIAEGYSVSREKKESFPLTVTSAQKNPTAFYLCASSSLSGVGVEKLFFGSGTQLSVL.

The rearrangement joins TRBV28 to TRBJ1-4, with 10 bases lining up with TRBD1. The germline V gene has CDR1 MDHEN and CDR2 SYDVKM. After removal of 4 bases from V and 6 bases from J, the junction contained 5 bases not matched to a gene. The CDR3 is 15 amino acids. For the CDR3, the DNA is TGTGCCAGCAGTTCCGCCGGGACAGGGGATGAAAAACTGTTTTTT. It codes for CASSSAGTGDEKLFF.

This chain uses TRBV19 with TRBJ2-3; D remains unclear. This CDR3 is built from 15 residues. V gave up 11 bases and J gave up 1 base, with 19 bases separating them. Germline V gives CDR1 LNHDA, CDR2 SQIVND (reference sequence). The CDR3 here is CASVLRHPGTDTQYF. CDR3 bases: TGTGCCTCCGTTTTGAGGCACCCGGGCACAGATACGCAGTATTTT.

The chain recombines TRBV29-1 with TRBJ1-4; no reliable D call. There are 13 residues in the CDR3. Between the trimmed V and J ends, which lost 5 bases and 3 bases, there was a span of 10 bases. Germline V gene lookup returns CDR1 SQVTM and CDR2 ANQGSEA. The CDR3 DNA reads TGCAGCGTTCGGGGAGGTCCTAATGAAAAACTGTTTTTT. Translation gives CSVRGGPNEKLFF.

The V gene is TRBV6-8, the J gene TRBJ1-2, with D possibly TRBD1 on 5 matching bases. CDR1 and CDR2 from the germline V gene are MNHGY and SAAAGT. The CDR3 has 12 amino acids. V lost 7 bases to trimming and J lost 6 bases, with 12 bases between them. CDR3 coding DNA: TGTGCCAGCACCCCTGGGGGACATGGCTACACCTTC. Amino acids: CASTPGGHGYTF.

The CDR3 nucleotides read TGTGCCACCAGCAGAGCGGATACAGATACGCAGTATTTT. It translates to CATSRADTDTQYF. The V and J genes are TRBV15 and TRBJ2-3; D is undetermined. Germline V gives CDR1 LNHNV, CDR2 YYDKDF (reference sequence). This CDR3 spans 13 amino acids. Trimming stripped 1 base from V and 3 bases from J, with 5 bases between.

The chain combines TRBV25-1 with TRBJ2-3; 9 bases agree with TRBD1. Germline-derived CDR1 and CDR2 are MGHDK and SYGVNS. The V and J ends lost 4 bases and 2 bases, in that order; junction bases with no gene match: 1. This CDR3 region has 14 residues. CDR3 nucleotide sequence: TGTGCCAGCAGTGGGGACAGGGACACAGATACGCAGTATTTT. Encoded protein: CASSGDRDTDTQYF.

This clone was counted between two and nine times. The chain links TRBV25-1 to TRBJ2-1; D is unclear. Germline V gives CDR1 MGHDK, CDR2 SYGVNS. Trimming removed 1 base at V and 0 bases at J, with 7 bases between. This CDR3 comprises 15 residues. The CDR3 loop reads CASSESDRSYNEQFF. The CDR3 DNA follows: TGTGCCAGCAGTGAATCTGATCGCTCCTACAATGAGCAGTTCTTC.

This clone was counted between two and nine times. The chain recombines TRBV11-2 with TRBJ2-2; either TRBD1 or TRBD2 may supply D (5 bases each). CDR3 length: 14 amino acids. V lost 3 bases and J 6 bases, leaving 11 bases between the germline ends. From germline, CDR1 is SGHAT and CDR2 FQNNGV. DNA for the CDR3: TGTGCCAGCAGCTTCCCGGGACGAGCCGGGGAGCTGTTTTTT. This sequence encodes CASSFPGRAGELFF.

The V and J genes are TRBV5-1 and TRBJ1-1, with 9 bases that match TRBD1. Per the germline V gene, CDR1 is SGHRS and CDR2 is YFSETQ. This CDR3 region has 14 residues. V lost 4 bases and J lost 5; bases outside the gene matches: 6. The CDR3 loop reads CASSQGQGGTEAFF. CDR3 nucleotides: TGCGCCAGCAGCCAGGGACAGGGTGGAACTGAAGCTTTCTTT.

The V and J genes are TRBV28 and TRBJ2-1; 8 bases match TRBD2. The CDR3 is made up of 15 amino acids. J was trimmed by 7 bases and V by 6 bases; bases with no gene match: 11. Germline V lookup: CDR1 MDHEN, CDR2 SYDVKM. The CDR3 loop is CASSTPGLGKNEQFF. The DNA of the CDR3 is TGTGCCAGCAGCACTCCGGGACTAGGGAAGAATGAGCAGTTCTTC.

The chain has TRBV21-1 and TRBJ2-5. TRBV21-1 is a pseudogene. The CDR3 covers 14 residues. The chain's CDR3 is CASSQGRWEETQYF. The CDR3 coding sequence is TGTGCCAGCAGCCAAGGGCGTTGGGAAGAGACCCAGTACTTC.

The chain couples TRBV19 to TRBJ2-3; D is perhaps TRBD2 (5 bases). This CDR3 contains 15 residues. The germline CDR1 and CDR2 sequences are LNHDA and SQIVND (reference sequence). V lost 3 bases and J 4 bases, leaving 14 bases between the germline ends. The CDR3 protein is CASSISVGVPDTQYF. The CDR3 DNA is TGTGCCAGTAGTATTTCTGTCGGGGTCCCAGATACGCAGTATTTT.

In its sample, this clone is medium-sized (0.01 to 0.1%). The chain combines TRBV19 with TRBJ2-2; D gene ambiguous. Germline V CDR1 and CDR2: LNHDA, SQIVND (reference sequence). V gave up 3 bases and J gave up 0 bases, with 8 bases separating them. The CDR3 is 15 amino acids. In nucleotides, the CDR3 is TGTGCCAGTAGTATGACACCTTCGAACACCGGGGAGCTGTTTTTT. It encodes CASSMTPSNTGELFF.

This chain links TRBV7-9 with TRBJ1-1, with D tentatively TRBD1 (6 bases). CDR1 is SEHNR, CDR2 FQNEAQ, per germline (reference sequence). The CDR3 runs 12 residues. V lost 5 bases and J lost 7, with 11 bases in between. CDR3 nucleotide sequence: TGTGCCAGCAGCCCGGGACACCTTGAAGCTTTCTTT. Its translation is CASSPGHLEAFF.

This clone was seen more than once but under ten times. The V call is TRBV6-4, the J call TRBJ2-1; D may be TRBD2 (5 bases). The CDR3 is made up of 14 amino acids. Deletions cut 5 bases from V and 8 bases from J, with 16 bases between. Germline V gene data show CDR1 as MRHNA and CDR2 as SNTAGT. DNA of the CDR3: TGTGCCAGCAGTTCGAGGGCCGGGTCGGATGAGCAGTTCTTC. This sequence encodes CASSSRAGSDEQFF.

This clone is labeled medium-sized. This chain's CDR3 is CASRTGGPNSPLHF. CDR3 nucleotides: TGTGCCAGCAGGACGGGAGGGCCGAATTCACCCCTCCACTTT. The chain combines TRBV5-8 with TRBJ1-6; D gene uncertain. V was clipped by 5 bases and J by 7 bases, with 13 bases between them. CDR1 is SGHTS, CDR2 YDEGEE, per germline. CDR3 size: 14 residues.

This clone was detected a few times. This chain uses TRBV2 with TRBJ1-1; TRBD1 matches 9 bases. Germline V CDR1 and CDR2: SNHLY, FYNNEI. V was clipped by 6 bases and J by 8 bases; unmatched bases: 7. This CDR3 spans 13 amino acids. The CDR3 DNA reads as TGTGCCAGCAGGGACAGGGGCTCCGCGGAAGCTTTCTTT. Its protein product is CASRDRGSAEAFF.

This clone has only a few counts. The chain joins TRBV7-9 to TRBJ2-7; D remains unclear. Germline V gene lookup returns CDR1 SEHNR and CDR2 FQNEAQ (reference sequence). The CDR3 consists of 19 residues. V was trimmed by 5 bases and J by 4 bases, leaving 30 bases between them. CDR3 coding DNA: TGTGCCAGCAGCCCCCCCTACACCGTGACTCCTTCCGATCTATACGAGCAGTACTTC. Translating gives CASSPPYTVTPSDLYEQYF. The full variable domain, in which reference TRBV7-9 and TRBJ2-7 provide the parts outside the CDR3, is DTGVSQNPRHKITKRGQNVTFRCDPISEHNRLYWYRQTLGQGPEFLTYFQNEAQLEKSRLLSDRFSAERPKGSFSTLEIQRTEQGDSAMYLCASSPPYTVTPSDLYEQYFGPGTRLTVT.

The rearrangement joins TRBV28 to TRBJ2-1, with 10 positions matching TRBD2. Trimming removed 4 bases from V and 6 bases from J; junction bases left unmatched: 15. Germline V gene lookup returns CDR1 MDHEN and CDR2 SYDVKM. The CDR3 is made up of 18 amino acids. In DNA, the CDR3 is TGTGCCAGCAGTTATAGGGGGGGGACTAGCGTGCGGGCCAATGAGCAGTTCTTC. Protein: CASSYRGGTSVRANEQFF.

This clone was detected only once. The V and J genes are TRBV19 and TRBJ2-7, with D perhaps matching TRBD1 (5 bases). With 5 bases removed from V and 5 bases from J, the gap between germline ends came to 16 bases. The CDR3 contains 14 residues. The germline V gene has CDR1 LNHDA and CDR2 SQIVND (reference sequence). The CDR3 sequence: CASSFGQGANEQYF. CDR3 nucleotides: TGTGCCAGTAGTTTTGGGCAAGGGGCGAACGAGCAGTACTTC.

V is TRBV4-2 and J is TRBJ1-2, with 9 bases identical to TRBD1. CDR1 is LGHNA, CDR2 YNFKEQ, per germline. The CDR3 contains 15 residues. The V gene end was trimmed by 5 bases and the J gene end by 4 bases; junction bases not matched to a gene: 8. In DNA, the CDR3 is TGTGCCAGCAGCGAGGGGACAGGGAGGGCCTATGGCTACACCTTC. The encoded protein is CASSEGTGRAYGYTF.

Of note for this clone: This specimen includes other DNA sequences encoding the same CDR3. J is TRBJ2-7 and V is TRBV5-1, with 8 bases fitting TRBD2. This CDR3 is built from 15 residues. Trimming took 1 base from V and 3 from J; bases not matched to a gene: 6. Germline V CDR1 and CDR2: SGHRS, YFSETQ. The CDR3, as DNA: TGCGCCAGCAGCTTGACCGCGGGAGGCGGCTACGAGCAGTACTTC. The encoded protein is CASSLTAGGGYEQYF.